Listed here are 9 T cell receptor beta chains from one sample, sequenced in a study of CD8+CD57+ T cells in acquired aplastic anemia. Genomic DNA provided the template from which TCR beta VDJ and CDR3 profiles were obtained. TCRdb ran MiXCR on the reads and lists one entry per CDR3 protein. Counted here are about 420,000 distinct CDR3 sequences, about two thirds occurring once; the ten biggest clones make up 3% to 4.5%. Sequenced sample: sorted CD4+, CD8+, or CD8+CD57+ T cells (not recorded which) from PBMCs. The receptors derive from a human donor in good health, serving as a control.

This clonotype has just one count. An end of the junction does not agree with germline; a read error may underlie this. The chain links TRBV7-2 to TRBJ2-7, with 7 bases lining up with TRBD2. CDR1 and CDR2 (germline): SGHTA, FQGNSA. This CDR3 spans 13 amino acids. The chain's CDR3 is CASSNKGGSTEAF. DNA for the CDR3: TGTGCCAGCAGCAACAAGGGCGGGAGCACTGAAGCTTTC.

The chain has TRBV2 and TRBJ1-1; D is unresolved. The CDR3 is 13 residues long. From germline, CDR1 is SNHLY and CDR2 FYNNEI. V lost 7 bases and J lost 3, with 12 bases in between. The chain's CDR3 is CASNEGLDTEAFF. DNA for the CDR3: TGTGCCAGCAATGAGGGCTTAGACACTGAAGCTTTCTTT.

Details on this clonotype: The germline gene is not matched at one end of the junction; a read error may be the cause. The CDR3 region has the DNA TGTGCCAGTAGTATCCAGCAGGGGGACCTGAACACTAAAGCTTTCTTT. Encoded protein: CASSIQQGDLNTKAFF. The chain carries TRBV19 and TRBJ1-1; 7 bases map to TRBD1. This CDR3 comprises 16 residues. Germline CDR1 reads LNHDA; CDR2 reads SQIVND (reference sequence).

Note on this clonotype: As the CDR3 is not closed by the conserved phenylalanine or tryptophan, this likely results from a read error. The limits of the CDR3 on the DNA are not certain, so only TCRdb's listed CDR3 is given. The chain uses TRBV7-2 and TRBJ1-6; the table assigns TRBD1, which was not confirmed against the DNA. The CDR3 comprises 13 residues, both ends counted. Germline CDR1 reads SGHTA; CDR2 reads FQGNSA. CDR3 in amino acids: CASSYETGLTGRV.

This CDR3 reads CASSKFTGHGGSEETQYF. Here the CDR3 DNA reads TGTGCCAGCAGTAAATTCACGGGGCACGGGGGCAGTGAGGAGACCCAGTACTTC. The chain joins TRBV2 to TRBJ2-5, with D tentatively TRBD1 or TRBD2 (6 bases each). The CDR3 consists of 18 residues. V gave up 5 bases and J gave up 5 bases, with 27 bases separating them. Per the germline V gene, CDR1 is SNHLY and CDR2 is FYNNEI.

V usage is TRBV19 and J usage is TRBJ1-2; 8 nucleotides match TRBD1. V shed 9 bases and J 8 bases; nucleotides not matched to a gene: 8. CDR1 is LNHDA and CDR2 is SQIVND in the germline V gene (reference sequence). The length of the CDR3 is 12 residues. CDR3 nucleotides: TGTGCCAGCACCGGACAGGGCTTGGGCTACACCTTC. It encodes CASTGQGLGYTF.

As to this clonotype: An end of the junction does not agree with germline; a read error may underlie this. The CDR3 loop is CASSVEAGHDKEQHF. The CDR3 bases are TGTGCCAGTAGCGTAGAAGCGGGCCACGACAAGGAGCAGCATTTT. The genes are TRBV9 and TRBJ1-5; no firm D call. This CDR3 has 15 residues. The germline V gene has CDR1 SGDLS and CDR2 YYNGEE.

The chain carries TRBV12-3 or TRBV12-4 and TRBJ1-6; TRBD1 agrees at 7 bases. There are 13 residues in the CDR3. Trimming removed 6 bases from V and 7 bases from J; junction bases left unmatched: 3. DNA of the CDR3: TGTGCCAGCAGCGGACAGGCCAATTCACCCCTCCACTTT. Protein sequence: CASSGQANSPLHF.

Turning to this clonotype: One junction end disagrees with the germline gene, perhaps due to a read error. The V and J genes are TRBV2 and TRBJ2-3; perhaps D is TRBD1 or TRBD2 (5 bases each). The DNA end favors TRBJ2-2, so the J call may be wrong. Looked up from germline, CDR1 is SNHLY and CDR2 is FYNNEI. The CDR3 runs 15 residues. CDR3 region: CASSRQGGNTGALFF. The CDR3 coding sequence is TGTGCCAGCAGCCGGCAGGGTGGGAACACCGGGGCGCTGTTTTTT.